This T cell receptor (beta chain) appears in the sequencing data of a study of T cell responses to AZD1222 COVID-19 vaccine. General study results and limits: Among AZD1222 vaccinees, only five or six were seropositive at baseline. Across spike, vaccine-associated CD4 TCRs were found, dominant at 160-218 and 743-854.

The table lists this clone with a count of one. What it binds is unknown. Some clones are missing from TCRdb's copy, which holds only in-frame ones; the method was immunoSEQ multiplex PCR. The sample shows under 200,000 clones, around 92% of them seen only once. The germline V gene encodes CDR1 SGHTA and CDR2 FQGNSA. The CDR3 spans 16 residues. V lost 1 base and J lost 7, with 20 bases in between. The chain recombines TRBV7-2 with TRBJ2-7; D is possibly TRBD1 (6 bases). The receptor's source is an adult in good health. The sample was peripheral blood, taken on day 0 of AZD1222 vaccination. Here the CDR3 reads CASSLVAGGHLPEQYF. CDR3 nucleotide sequence: TGTGCCAGCAGCTTAGTGGCTGGGGGCCACTTACCGGAGCAGTACTTC.